These 25 T cell receptor beta chains originate from one sample sequenced in a study of T-cell reconstitution after alpha-beta-depleted transplantation in children. Preparation of the TCRbeta library was carried out with unique molecular identifiers. MiXCR was run by TCRdb on the PCR reads, yielding one entry per CDR3 protein. The sample has about 610,000 distinct CDR3 sequences, approximately 10% seen once; the top ten hold about 4.3%. Source: PBMCs from the stem cell graft donor, taken from the stem cell graft. These receptors all stem from a human donor who donated a stem cell graft to a child with acute myeloid leukemia.

The rearrangement joins TRBV29-1 to TRBJ2-3; 12 bases map to TRBD2. CDR3 length equals 14 residues. After removal of 7 bases from V and 4 bases from J, the junction contained 6 bases not matched to a gene. The germline CDR1 and CDR2 sequences are SQVTM and ANQGSEA. CDR3 residues: CSAELAGGSDTQYF. The CDR3 DNA is TGCAGCGCTGAGCTAGCGGGAGGGTCAGATACGCAGTATTTT.

Comment on this clonotype: The germline gene is not matched at one end of the junction; a read error may be the cause. The chain links TRBV18 to TRBJ1-1; D gene uncertain. This CDR3 spans 15 amino acids. The germline gives CDR1 KGHSH, CDR2 LQKENI. CDR3 in amino acids: CASSPLSGSNSEAFF. The CDR3, as DNA: TGTGCCAGCTCACCACTGTCCGGTTCGAACTCTGAAGCTTTCTTT.

The V call is TRBV11-2, the J call TRBJ2-7, with 11 bases lining up with TRBD2. The V segment lost 0 bases and the J segment 4 bases; nucleotides outside the gene matches: 2. This CDR3 is 15 amino acids long. Per germline, CDR1 SGHAT and CDR2 FQNNGV. The CDR3 reads CASSLDRLAGYEQYF. The CDR3 DNA follows: TGTGCCAGCAGCTTAGATCGACTAGCGGGATACGAGCAGTACTTC.

This clonotype was detected a few times. The chain employs TRBV12-3 or TRBV12-4 and TRBJ2-4; D gene uncertain. V was trimmed by 1 base and J by 8 bases, leaving 15 bases between them. The CDR3 has 15 amino acids. CDR3 nucleotides: TGTGCCAGCAGTTTAGTCCCACCTCCGAGAGACATTCAGTACTTC. Its protein product is CASSLVPPPRDIQYF.

This clonotype was counted only a few times. The genes are TRBV10-3 and TRBJ1-5; 9 bases agree with TRBD1. The CDR3 has 16 residues. Germline V gives CDR1 ENHRY, CDR2 SYGVKD. Unmatched junction bases numbered 11, after V lost 8 bases and J lost 3 bases. CDR3 sequence: CAIGGDREMYNQPQHF. The CDR3 DNA reads TGTGCCATCGGGGGGGACAGGGAAATGTACAATCAGCCCCAGCATTTT.

This clonotype occurred many times. The chain has TRBV5-1 and TRBJ2-7; TRBD2 aligns across 8 bases. This CDR3 has 16 residues. Germline lookup yields CDR1 SGHRS and CDR2 YFSETQ. Unmatched junction bases numbered 8, after V lost 0 bases and J lost 3 bases. CDR3 sequence reads: CASSLESSGMDYEQYF. The CDR3 region has the DNA TGCGCCAGCAGCTTGGAAAGTAGCGGGATGGACTACGAGCAGTACTTC.

This clonotype appeared many times. The genes are TRBV29-1 and TRBJ2-7; 14 nucleotides line up with TRBD2. Per germline, CDR1 SQVTM and CDR2 ANQGSEA. This CDR3 comprises 15 residues. The V gene end was trimmed by 6 bases and the J gene end by 4 bases; junction bases not matched to a gene: 8. The CDR3 loop is CSVSSGTSGSYEQYF. The CDR3 DNA is TGCAGCGTGAGTTCCGGGACTAGCGGGAGTTACGAGCAGTACTTC.

There are many counts of this clonotype. This chain connects TRBV12-3 or TRBV12-4 to TRBJ1-3, with unresolved D. The V end lost 3 bases, the J end lost 2 bases, and 14 bases lay between the germline ends. The CDR3 spans 16 residues. Written as DNA, the CDR3 is TGTGCCAGCAGTTTGCCGGGCCAACTCCCTGGAAACACCATATATTTT. This encodes CASSLPGQLPGNTIYF.

The sample holds many counts of this clonotype. The chain couples TRBV11-3 to TRBJ1-1, with no clear D. Germline assignment: CDR1 SGHNT and CDR2 YENEEA. Trimming cost V 9 bases and J 3 bases, with 5 bases left between them. The CDR3 runs to 10 residues. CDR3 residues: CARRDTEAFF. As DNA, the CDR3 is TGTGCCAGACGAGACACTGAAGCTTTCTTT.

This clonotype was seen a few times. The chain carries TRBV4-2 and TRBJ1-6, with a weak D call TRBD1 (6 bases). The CDR3 totals 16 residues. Trimming pared 0 bases from V and 9 bases from J, leaving 15 bases between. Germline loops: CDR1 LGHNA, CDR2 YNFKEQ. The chain's CDR3 is CASSQDMGASSSPLHF. In DNA form, the CDR3 reads TGTGCCAGCAGCCAAGATATGGGGGCGAGTTCTTCACCCCTCCACTTT.

The genes are TRBV29-1 and TRBJ1-3, with D uncertain. The CDR3 length is 13 residues. Germline loops: CDR1 SQVTM, CDR2 ANQGSEA. Trimming took 4 bases from V and 0 from J, leaving 7 bases between them. The CDR3 coding sequence is TGCAGCGTTGGGACCCTCTCTGGAAACACCATATATTTT. Translated, it gives CSVGTLSGNTIYF. Combining the CDR3 with reference TRBV29-1 and TRBJ1-3 gives the whole variable domain SAVISQKPSRDICQRGTSLTIQCQVDSQVTMMFWYRQQPGQSLTLIATANQGSEATYESGFVIDKFPISRPNLTFSTLTVSNMSPEDSSIYLCSVGTLSGNTIYFGEGSWLTVV.

The V and J genes are TRBV5-1 and TRBJ2-7; unclear D gene. Germline V gene lookup returns CDR1 SGHRS and CDR2 YFSETQ. The CDR3 has 15 amino acids. Trimming shortened V by 5 bases and J by 2 bases, and 17 bases separated the two germline ends. The CDR3 here is CASRFDGKSTYEQYF. CDR3 bases: TGCGCCAGCAGATTCGATGGGAAATCAACCTACGAGCAGTACTTC. The full variable domain, completed using reference TRBV5-1 and TRBJ2-7, is KAGVTQTPRYLIKTRGQQVTLSCSPISGHRSVSWYQQTPGQGLQFLFEYFSETQRNKGNFPGRFSGRQFSNSRSEMNVSTLELGDSALYLCASRFDGKSTYEQYFGPGTRLTVT.

The chain recombines TRBV3-1 with TRBJ2-3, with a weak D call TRBD1 (5 bases). Trimming pared 5 bases from V and 0 bases from J, leaving 12 bases between. The germline gives CDR1 LGHDT, CDR2 YNNKEL (reference sequence). The CDR3 consists of 15 residues. The CDR3 region has the DNA TGTGCCAGCAGCGGGTACAGGTCTAGCACAGATACGCAGTATTTT. It codes for CASSGYRSSTDTQYF.

This clonotype was picked up many times. The chain is built from TRBV29-1 and TRBJ2-1; D may be TRBD2 (5 bases). CDR3 length: 14 residues. V was pared by 2 bases and J by 8 bases, with 16 bases between. Germline V gene lookup returns CDR1 SQVTM and CDR2 ANQGSEA. In DNA, the CDR3 is TGCAGCGTTGAACGGGATCCTAGGGTCGATGAGCAGTTCTTC. Its protein is CSVERDPRVDEQFF.

A few counts support this clonotype. DNA of the CDR3: TGTGCCAGCAGACCCGGACAGGAAATCTATGGCTACACCTTC. Translated: CASRPGQEIYGYTF. This chain uses TRBV4-2 with TRBJ1-2, with TRBD1 identical over 7 bases. Germline lookup yields CDR1 LGHNA and CDR2 YNFKEQ. CDR3 length: 14 amino acids. The ends lost 6 bases at V and 4 bases at J; junction bases unmatched: 8.

The chain links TRBV15 to TRBJ2-7; 8 bases line up with TRBD2. Trimming took 0 bases from V and 3 from J; bases not matched to a gene: 7. The germline gives CDR1 LNHNV, CDR2 YYDKDF (reference sequence). The CDR3 runs to 16 residues. In DNA, the CDR3 is TGTGCCACCAGCAGAGATCTAGCGGGTAGCTTCTACGAGCAGTACTTC. Residues: CATSRDLAGSFYEQYF. The full variable domain, with the rest looked up from reference TRBV15 and TRBJ2-7, is DAMVIQNPRYQVTQFGKPVTLSCSQTLNHNVMYWYQQKSSQAPKLLFHYYDKDFNNEADTPDNFQSRRPNTSFCFLDIRSPGLGDTAMYLCATSRDLAGSFYEQYFGPGTRLTVT.

The J gene is TRBJ2-7, the V gene TRBV3-1; D is ambiguous. This CDR3 is 14 amino acids long. Germline V gives CDR1 LGHDT, CDR2 YNNKEL (reference sequence). V was shortened by 3 bases and J by 1 base, with 10 bases between the two germline ends. The CDR3, as DNA: TGTGCCAGCAGCCACGACGCCTTGTCCTACGAGCAGTACTTC. It translates to CASSHDALSYEQYF.

The chain joins TRBV7-8 to TRBJ1-4, with D hard to call. Between the trimmed V and J ends, which lost 0 bases and 6 bases, there was a span of 14 bases. Germline V CDR1 and CDR2: SGHVS, FQNEAQ. This CDR3 contains 16 residues. The DNA of the CDR3 is TGTGCCAGCAGCTTAGCTAGCGGGAGAAGTTATGAAAAACTGTTTTTT. Translation gives CASSLASGRSYEKLFF.

This clonotype has a handful of counts. The genes are TRBV6-2 or TRBV6-3 and TRBJ2-2; perhaps TRBD2 as D (6 bases). CDR1 is MNHEY and CDR2 is SVGEGT in the germline V gene. The CDR3 is made up of 16 amino acids. The germline V and J ends were trimmed by 2 bases and 8 bases, with 18 bases remaining between them. Here the CDR3 reads CASSYPGLSVRGELFF. The CDR3, as DNA: TGTGCCAGCAGTTACCCGGGACTCTCAGTGAGAGGGGAGCTGTTTTTT.

This clonotype has a count of ten or more. The chain employs TRBV9 and TRBJ2-7; TRBD2 aligns across 8 bases. Germline V gene sequence: CDR1 SGDLS, CDR2 YYNGEE. This CDR3 contains 15 residues. Trimming cost V 4 bases and J 3 bases; bases outside gene matches: 9. Here the CDR3 DNA reads TGTGCCAGCAGCCCCGTAGCGGGGAAGATCTACGAGCAGTACTTC. Translated, it gives CASSPVAGKIYEQYF.

This clonotype showed up just a few times. Written as DNA, the CDR3 is TGTGCCAGCAGTCGGGGAAGCGGGAGGACCCAAGAGACCCAGTACTTC. It translates to CASSRGSGRTQETQYF. The gene calls are TRBV7-2 and TRBJ2-5, with 9 bases lining up with TRBD2. J gave up 1 base and V 6 bases, and 9 bases lay outside the gene matches. This CDR3 spans 16 amino acids. Germline assignment: CDR1 SGHTA and CDR2 FQGNSA.

This clonotype was observed a few times. V is TRBV29-1 and J is TRBJ1-6; D is ambiguous. Germline assignment: CDR1 SQVTM and CDR2 ANQGSEA. CDR3 size: 13 residues. The V end lost 7 bases, the J end lost 6 bases, and 13 bases lay between the germline ends. CDR3 loop: CSALTRPNSPLHF. For the CDR3, the DNA is TGCAGCGCCCTAACCCGGCCTAATTCACCCCTCCACTTT. Supplemented by reference TRBV29-1 and TRBJ1-6, the full variable domain reads SAVISQKPSRDICQRGTSLTIQCQVDSQVTMMFWYRQQPGQSLTLIATANQGSEATYESGFVIDKFPISRPNLTFSTLTVSNMSPEDSSIYLCSALTRPNSPLHFGNGTRLTVT.

This clonotype occurred a few times. The chain recombines TRBV12-3 or TRBV12-4 with TRBJ2-2, with D perhaps matching TRBD1 (5 bases). The germline V and J ends were trimmed by 5 bases and 7 bases, with 17 bases remaining between them. The CDR3 has 15 residues. In DNA, the CDR3 is TGTGCCAGCAGTCCCCAGATACCAAGGGGCGGGGAGCTGTTTTTT. It specifies CASSPQIPRGGELFF.

This clonotype was detected only a few times. The chain carries TRBV6-2 or TRBV6-3 and TRBJ2-1, with 12 bases identical to TRBD2. The CDR3 consists of 17 residues. The J segment lost 4 bases and the V segment lost 7 bases, leaving 11 bases of the junction unmatched. Germline V gives CDR1 MNHEY, CDR2 SVGEGT. CDR3 nucleotide sequence: TGTGCCAGCACCTTAGCAGAGACTAGCGGGAGATACAATGAGCAGTTCTTC. It specifies CASTLAETSGRYNEQFF.

In this sample, this clonotype turned up many times. In DNA form, the CDR3 reads TGTGCCAGCAGTGAAGCCACTAGCGGGAGGTTCACAAGTGAGCAGTTCTTC. The encoded protein is CASSEATSGRFTSEQFF. This chain joins TRBV6-1 and TRBJ2-1, with TRBD2 matching over 12 bases. Germline values: CDR1 MNHNS, CDR2 SASEGT. The CDR3 contains 17 residues. V lost 0 bases to trimming and J lost 9 bases; unmatched junction nucleotides: 9.